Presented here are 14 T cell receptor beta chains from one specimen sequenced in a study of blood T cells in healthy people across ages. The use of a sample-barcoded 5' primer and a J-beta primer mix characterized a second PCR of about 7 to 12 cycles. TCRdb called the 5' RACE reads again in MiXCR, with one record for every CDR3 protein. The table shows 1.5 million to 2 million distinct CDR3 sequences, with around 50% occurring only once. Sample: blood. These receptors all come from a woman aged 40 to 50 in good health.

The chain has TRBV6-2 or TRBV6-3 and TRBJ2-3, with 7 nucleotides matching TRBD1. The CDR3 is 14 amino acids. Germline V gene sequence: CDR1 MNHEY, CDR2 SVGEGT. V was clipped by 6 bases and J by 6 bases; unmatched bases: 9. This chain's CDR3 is CASSRPTGEDTQYF. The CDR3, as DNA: TGTGCCAGCAGCCGCCCTACAGGGGAGGATACGCAGTATTTT.

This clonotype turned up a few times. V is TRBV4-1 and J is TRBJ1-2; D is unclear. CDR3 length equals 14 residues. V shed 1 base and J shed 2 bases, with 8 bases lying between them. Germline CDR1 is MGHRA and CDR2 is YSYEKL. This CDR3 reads CASSQVEGNYGYTF. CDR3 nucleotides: TGCGCCAGCAGCCAAGTAGAAGGGAACTATGGCTACACCTTC.

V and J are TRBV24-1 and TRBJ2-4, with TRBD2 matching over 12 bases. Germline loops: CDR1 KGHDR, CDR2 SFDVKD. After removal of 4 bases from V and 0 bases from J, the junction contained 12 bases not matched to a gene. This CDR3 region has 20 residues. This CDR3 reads CATSEPSGGASIIAKNIQYF. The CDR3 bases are TGTGCCACCAGTGAACCTAGCGGGGGGGCCTCCATCATAGCCAAAAACATTCAGTACTTC.

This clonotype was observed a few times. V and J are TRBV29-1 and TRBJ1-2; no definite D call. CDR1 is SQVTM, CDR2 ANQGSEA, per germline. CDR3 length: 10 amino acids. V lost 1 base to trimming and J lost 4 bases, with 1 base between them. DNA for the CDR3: TGCAGCGTTGAAGTCTATGGCTACACCTTC. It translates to CSVEVYGYTF. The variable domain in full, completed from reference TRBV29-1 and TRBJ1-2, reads SAVISQKPSRDICQRGTSLTIQCQVDSQVTMMFWYRQQPGQSLTLIATANQGSEATYESGFVIDKFPISRPNLTFSTLTVSNMSPEDSSIYLCSVEVYGYTFGSGTRLTVV.

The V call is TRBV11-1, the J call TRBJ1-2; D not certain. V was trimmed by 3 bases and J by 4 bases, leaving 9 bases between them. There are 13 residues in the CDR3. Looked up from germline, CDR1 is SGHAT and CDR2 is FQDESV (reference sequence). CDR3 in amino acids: CASSFSQAYGYTF. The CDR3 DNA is TGTGCCAGCAGCTTTTCCCAGGCCTATGGCTACACCTTC.

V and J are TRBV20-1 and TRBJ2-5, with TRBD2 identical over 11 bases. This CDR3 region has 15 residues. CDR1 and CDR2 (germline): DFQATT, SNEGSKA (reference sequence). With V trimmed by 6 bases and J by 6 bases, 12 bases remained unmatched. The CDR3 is CSAPHGLAGGKTQYF. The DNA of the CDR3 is TGCAGTGCCCCGCATGGGCTAGCGGGGGGAAAGACCCAGTACTTC.

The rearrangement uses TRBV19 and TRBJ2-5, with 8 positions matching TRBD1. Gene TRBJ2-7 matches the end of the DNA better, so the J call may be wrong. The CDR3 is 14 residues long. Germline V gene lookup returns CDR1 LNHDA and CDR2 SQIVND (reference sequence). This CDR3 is CASSSAGGYYEQYF. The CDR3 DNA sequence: TGTGCCAGTAGTAGCGCAGGGGGCTACTACGAGCAGTACTTC.

Here the CDR3 DNA reads TGTGCCAGCAGTTATCAACAGGGGTCAGGGGGGGAGACCCAGTACTTC. It yields the protein CASSYQQGSGGETQYF. This rearrangement joins TRBV6-6 to TRBJ2-5, with D perhaps TRBD1 (7 bases). The CDR3 length is 16 residues. Trimming stripped 3 bases from V and 5 bases from J, with 19 bases between. Germline V gene data show CDR1 as MNHNY and CDR2 as SVGAGI (reference sequence).

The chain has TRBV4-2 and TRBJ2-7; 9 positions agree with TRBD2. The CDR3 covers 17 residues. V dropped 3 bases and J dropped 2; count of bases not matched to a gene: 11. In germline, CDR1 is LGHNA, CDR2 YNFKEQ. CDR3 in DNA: TGTGCCAGCAGCCACACGAGACCTAGCGGGGCCGCCTACGAGCAGTACTTC. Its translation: CASSHTRPSGAAYEQYF.

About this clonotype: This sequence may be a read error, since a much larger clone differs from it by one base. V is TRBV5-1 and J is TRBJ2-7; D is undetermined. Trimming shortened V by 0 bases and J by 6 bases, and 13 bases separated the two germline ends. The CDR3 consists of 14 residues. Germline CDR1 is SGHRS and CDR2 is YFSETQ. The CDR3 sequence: CASSLAGALGEQYF. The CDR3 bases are TGCGCCAGCAGCTTGGCCGGAGCCCTCGGCGAGCAGTACTTC.

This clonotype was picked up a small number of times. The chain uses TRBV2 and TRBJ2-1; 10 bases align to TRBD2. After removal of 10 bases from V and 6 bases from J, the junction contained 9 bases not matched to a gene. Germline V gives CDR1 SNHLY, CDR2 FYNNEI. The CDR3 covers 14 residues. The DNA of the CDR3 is TGTGCCATCGCCACTAGCGGGGTGGGCAATGAGCAGTTCTTC. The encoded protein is CAIATSGVGNEQFF.

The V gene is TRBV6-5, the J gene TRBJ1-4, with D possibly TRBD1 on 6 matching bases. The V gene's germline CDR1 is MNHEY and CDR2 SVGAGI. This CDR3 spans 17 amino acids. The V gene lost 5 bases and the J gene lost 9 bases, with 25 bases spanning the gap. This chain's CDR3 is CASSNPGVGVGPKKLFF. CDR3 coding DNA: TGTGCCAGCAGTAACCCAGGGGTCGGGGTAGGGCCGAAAAAACTGTTTTTT.

CDR3 sequence (DNA): TGCAGTGCTATCAGGGAAGACGAGCAGTACTTC. As protein: CSAIREDEQYF. The rearrangement links TRBV20-1 to TRBJ2-7; D perhaps matches TRBD1 (5 bases). Germline CDR1 DFQATT, CDR2 SNEGSKA (reference sequence). V was pared by 4 bases and J by 5 bases, with 9 bases between. The length of the CDR3 is 11 residues.

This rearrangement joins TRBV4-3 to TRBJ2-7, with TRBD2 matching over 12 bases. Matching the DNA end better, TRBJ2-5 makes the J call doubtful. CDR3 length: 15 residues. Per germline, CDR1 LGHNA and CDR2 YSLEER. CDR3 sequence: CASRRRLAGAETQYF. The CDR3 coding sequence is TGCGCCAGCAGGAGGCGACTAGCGGGGGCAGAGACCCAGTACTTC.